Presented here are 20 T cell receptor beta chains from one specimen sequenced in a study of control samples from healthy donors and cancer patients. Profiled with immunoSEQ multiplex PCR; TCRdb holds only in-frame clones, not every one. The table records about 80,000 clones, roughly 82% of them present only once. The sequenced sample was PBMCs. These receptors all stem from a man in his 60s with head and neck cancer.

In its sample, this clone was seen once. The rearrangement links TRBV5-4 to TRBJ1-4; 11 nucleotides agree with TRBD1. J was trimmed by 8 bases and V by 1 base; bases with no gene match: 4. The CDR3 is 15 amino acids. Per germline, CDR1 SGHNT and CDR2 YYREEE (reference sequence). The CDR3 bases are TGTGCCAGCAGCTTGTCGGGGACAGGGGGGGAAAAACTGTTTTTT. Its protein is CASSLSGTGGEKLFF.

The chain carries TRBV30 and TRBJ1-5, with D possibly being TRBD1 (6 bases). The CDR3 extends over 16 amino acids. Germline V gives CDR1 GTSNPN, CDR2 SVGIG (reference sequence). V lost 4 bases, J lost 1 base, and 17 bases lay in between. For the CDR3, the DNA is TGTGCCTGGACCCTACGGGGGGGCAGGAGCAATCAGCCCCAGCATTTT. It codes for CAWTLRGGRSNQPQHF. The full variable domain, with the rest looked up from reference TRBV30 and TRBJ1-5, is SQTIHQWPATLVQPVGSPLSLECTVEGTSNPNLYWYRQAAGRGLQLLFYSVGIGQISSEVPQNLSASRPQDRQFILSSKKLLLSDSGFYLCAWTLRGGRSNQPQHFGDGTRLSIL.

In DNA form, the CDR3 reads TGTGCCATCAGCGGAGGCTACGAGCAGTACTTC. Residues: CAISGGYEQYF. The rearrangement joins TRBV10-3 to TRBJ2-7; the D gene is possibly TRBD2 (5 bases). The CDR3 runs to 11 residues. Germline assignment: CDR1 ENHRY and CDR2 SYGVKD. The V and J ends lost 6 bases and 3 bases respectively, with 6 bases between them.

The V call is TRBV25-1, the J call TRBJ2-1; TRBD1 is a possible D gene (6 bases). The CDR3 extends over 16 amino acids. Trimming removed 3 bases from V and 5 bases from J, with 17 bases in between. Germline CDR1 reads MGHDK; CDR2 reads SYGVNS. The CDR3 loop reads CASSDTGIMKNNEQFF. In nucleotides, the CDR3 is TGTGCCAGCAGTGATACAGGGATAATGAAAAACAATGAGCAGTTCTTC.

In DNA form, the CDR3 reads TGTGCCATCAGTGACCCTCGGGGAGAGGAAAAACTGTTTTTT. Translation: CAISDPRGEEKLFF. The chain joins TRBV10-3 to TRBJ1-4; the D is unclear. Germline CDR1 and CDR2: ENHRY and SYGVKD. The CDR3 totals 14 residues. The ends were cut back, 3 bases at V and 8 bases at J, with 13 bases in the middle.

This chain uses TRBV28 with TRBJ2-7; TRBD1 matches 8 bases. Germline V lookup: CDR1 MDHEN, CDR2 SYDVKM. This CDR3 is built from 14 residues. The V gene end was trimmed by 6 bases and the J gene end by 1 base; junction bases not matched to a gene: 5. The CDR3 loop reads CASRRQGPSYEQYF. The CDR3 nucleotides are TGTGCCAGCAGGAGACAGGGGCCATCCTACGAGCAGTACTTC.

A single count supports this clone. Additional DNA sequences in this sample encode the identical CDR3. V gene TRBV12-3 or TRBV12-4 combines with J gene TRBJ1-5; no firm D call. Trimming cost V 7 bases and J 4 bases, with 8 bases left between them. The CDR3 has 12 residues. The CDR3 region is CASTWGNQPQHF. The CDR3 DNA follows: TGTGCCAGCACCTGGGGTAATCAGCCCCAGCATTTT.

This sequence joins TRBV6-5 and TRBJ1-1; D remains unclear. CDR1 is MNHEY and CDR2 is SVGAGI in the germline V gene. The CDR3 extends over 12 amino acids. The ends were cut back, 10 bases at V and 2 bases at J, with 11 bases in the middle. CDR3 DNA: TGTGCCACGACGGTCGGAAACACTGAAGCTTTCTTT. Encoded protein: CATTVGNTEAFF.

The CDR3 DNA sequence: TGCGCCAGCACTTCAGGGGGTTGGAATGAGCAGTTCTTC. Amino acid sequence: CASTSGGWNEQFF. The V gene is TRBV10-1, the J gene TRBJ2-1; 7 bases are shared with TRBD1. Trimming cost V 7 bases and J 7 bases; bases outside gene matches: 7. The length of the CDR3 is 13 residues. CDR1 is WNHNN, CDR2 SYGVQD, per germline (reference sequence).

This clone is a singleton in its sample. Written as DNA, the CDR3 is TGTGCCAGCAGTGAAGACAGGGCCTACGAGCAGTACTTC. This gives the protein CASSEDRAYEQYF. J is TRBJ2-7 and V is TRBV27, with 7 bases matching TRBD1. CDR3 length: 13 amino acids. V was pared by 5 bases and J by 2 bases, with 3 bases of the junction left unmatched. In germline, CDR1 is MNHEY, CDR2 SMNVEV (reference sequence).

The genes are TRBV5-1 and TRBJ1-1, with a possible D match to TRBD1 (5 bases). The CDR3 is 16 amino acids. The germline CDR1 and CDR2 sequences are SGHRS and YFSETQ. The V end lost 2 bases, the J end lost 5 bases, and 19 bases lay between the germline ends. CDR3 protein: CASSLQPGSAGTEAFF. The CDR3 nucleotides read TGCGCCAGCAGCTTACAACCAGGGTCTGCTGGGACTGAAGCTTTCTTT.

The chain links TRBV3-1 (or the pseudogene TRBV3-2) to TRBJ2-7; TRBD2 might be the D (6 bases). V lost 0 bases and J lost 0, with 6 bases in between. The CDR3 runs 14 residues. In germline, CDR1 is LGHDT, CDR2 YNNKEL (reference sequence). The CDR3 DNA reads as TGTGCCAGCAGCCAAGACGGGAGCTCCTACGAGCAGTACTTC. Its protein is CASSQDGSSYEQYF.

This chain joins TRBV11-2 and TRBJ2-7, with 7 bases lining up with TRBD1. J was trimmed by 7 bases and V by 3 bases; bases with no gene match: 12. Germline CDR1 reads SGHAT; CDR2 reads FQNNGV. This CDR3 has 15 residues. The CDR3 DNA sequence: TGTGCCAGCAGCTTGGGACAGACCCTCCCGGGGGAGCAGTACTTC. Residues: CASSLGQTLPGEQYF.

The CDR3 bases are TGCAGCGTTGCAGGGGCCGGCACTGAAGCTTTCTTT. It specifies CSVAGAGTEAFF. This chain uses TRBV29-1 with TRBJ1-1, with D maybe TRBD1 (6 bases). This CDR3 is 12 amino acids long. With 4 bases removed from V and 4 bases from J, the gap between germline ends came to 10 bases. CDR1 and CDR2 (germline): SQVTM, ANQGSEA.

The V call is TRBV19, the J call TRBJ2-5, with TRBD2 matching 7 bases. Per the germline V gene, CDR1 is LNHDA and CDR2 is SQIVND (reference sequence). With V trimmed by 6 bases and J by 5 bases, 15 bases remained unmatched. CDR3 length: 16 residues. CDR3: CASSLGRGSRVETQYF. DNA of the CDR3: TGTGCCAGTAGCCTAGGGAGGGGTTCTCGGGTTGAGACCCAGTACTTC.

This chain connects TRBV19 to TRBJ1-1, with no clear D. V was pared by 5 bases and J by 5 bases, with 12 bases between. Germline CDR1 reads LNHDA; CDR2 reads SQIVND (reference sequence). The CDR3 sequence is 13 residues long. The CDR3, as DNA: TGTGCCAGTAGTCTCCACAGTTGGACTGAAGCTTTCTTT. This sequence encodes CASSLHSWTEAFF.

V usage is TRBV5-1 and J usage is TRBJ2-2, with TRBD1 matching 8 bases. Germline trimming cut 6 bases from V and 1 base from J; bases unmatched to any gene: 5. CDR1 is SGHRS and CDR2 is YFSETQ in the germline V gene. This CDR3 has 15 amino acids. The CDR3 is CASKTGAGNTGELFF. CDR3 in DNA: TGCGCCAGCAAGACAGGGGCTGGGAACACCGGGGAGCTGTTTTTT.

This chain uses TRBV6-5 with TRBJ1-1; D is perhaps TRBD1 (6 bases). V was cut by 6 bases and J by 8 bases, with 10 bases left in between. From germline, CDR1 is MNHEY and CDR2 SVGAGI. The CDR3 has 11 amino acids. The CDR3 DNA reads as TGTGCCAGCAGCCGTGGGACAGAAGCTTTCTTT. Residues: CASSRGTEAFF.

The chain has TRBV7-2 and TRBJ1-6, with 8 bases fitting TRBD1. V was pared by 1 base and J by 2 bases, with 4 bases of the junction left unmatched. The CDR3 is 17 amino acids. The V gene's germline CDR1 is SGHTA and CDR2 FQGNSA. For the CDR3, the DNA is TGTGCCAGCAGCTTAGGACGGACAGGGACCTATAATTCACCCCTCCACTTT. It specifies CASSLGRTGTYNSPLHF.

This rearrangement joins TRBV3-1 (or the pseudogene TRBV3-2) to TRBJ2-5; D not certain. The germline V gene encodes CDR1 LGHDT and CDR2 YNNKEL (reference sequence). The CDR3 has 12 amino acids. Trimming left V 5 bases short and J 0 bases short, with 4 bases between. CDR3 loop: CASSGDQETQYF. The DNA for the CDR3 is TGTGCCAGCAGCGGGGACCAAGAGACCCAGTACTTC.